This record looks at one T cell receptor (beta chain) sequence and its context. Its matching antigen is unknown. This table comes from immunoSEQ multiplex PCR, and its TCRdb copy is limited to in-frame clones, with some not included. This sample has some 170,000 clones, with about 91% found just once. These data come from a study of T cell responses to AZD1222 COVID-19 vaccine. Points from the study as a whole: Most donors were white British, females outnumbered males, and clonal diversity was possibly underestimated. There were repertoire samples only from the period after the peak T cell response.

CDR1 SGHVS and CDR2 FNYEAQ come from the germline V gene. This CDR3 comprises 18 residues. V was clipped by 1 base and J by 4 bases; unmatched bases: 15. Pooling was applied to second doses at about 4 or about 12 weeks. This clonotype originated in an adult who received the AZD1222 COVID-19 vaccine. The material sequenced was peripheral blood, taken 28 days after the second AZD1222 dose. The chain joins TRBV7-6 to TRBJ1-2; 7 bases align to TRBD1. CDR3 coding DNA: TGTGCCAGCAGCTTAGGCGCGGGGACAGAGATTAGGCGCTATGGCTACACCTTC. Its translation is CASSLGAGTEIRRYGYTF.